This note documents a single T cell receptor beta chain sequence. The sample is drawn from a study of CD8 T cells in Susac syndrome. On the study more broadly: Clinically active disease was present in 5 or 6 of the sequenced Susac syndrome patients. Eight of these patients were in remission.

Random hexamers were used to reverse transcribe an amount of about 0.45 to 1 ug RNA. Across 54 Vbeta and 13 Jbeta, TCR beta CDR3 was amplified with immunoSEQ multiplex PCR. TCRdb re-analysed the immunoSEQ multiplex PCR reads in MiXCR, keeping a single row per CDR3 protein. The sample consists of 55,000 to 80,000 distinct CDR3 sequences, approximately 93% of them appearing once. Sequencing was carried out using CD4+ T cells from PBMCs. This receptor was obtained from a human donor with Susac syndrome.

The CDR3 DNA follows: TGCGCCACCAAGAGAAGATACGGGGACCAAGAGACCCAGTACTTC. It is translated as CATKRRYGDQETQYF. This sequence joins TRBV5-1 and TRBJ2-5; D is possibly TRBD2 (5 bases). V was shortened by 9 bases and J by 0 bases, with 18 bases between the two germline ends. CDR1 is SGHRS and CDR2 is YFSETQ in the germline V gene. This CDR3 is 15 amino acids long. Looking up the rest from reference TRBV5-1 and TRBJ2-5 gives the full variable domain: KAGVTQTPRYLIKTRGQQVTLSCSPISGHRSVSWYQQTPGQGLQFLFEYFSETQRNKGNFPGRFSGRQFSNSRSEMNVSTLELGDSALYLCATKRRYGDQETQYFGPGTRLLVL.